These 8 T cell receptor beta chains came from one sample sequenced in a study of neurological immune-mediated disorders. TCRdb re-called the 5' RACE reads through MiXCR, storing one row per CDR3 protein. The top ten clones hold 1.5% to 2% of a sample with roughly 56,000 distinct CDR3 sequences, roughly 11% of them seen once. The sample was PBMCs. All receptors derive from a man in his fifties or sixties in good health.

This clonotype has at least ten counts. This chain joins TRBV9 and TRBJ1-6; D gene unclear. Trimming took off 3 bases at V and 8 bases at J, with 9 bases between the two ends. The CDR3 has 13 amino acids. Germline CDR1 reads SGDLS; CDR2 reads YYNGEE. The CDR3, as DNA: TGTGCCAGCAGCGGGTCCGTGGATTCACCCCTCCACTTT. It specifies CASSGSVDSPLHF.

This clonotype was detected once. The chain recombines TRBV5-1 with TRBJ2-1; 11 bases line up with TRBD2. The CDR3 consists of 16 residues. The germline gives CDR1 SGHRS, CDR2 YFSETQ. V shed 0 bases and J 9 bases; nucleotides not matched to a gene: 8. The CDR3 here is CASSLGLAGRVFEQFF. The DNA for the CDR3 is TGCGCCAGCAGCTTGGGACTAGCGGGGAGGGTATTTGAGCAGTTCTTC.

This clonotype was found many times. The chain combines TRBV24-1 with TRBJ2-1, with 10 bases identical to TRBD1. Germline lookup yields CDR1 KGHDR and CDR2 SFDVKD. V lost 1 base, J lost 7 bases, and 6 bases stayed unmatched. The CDR3 is 16 amino acids. The CDR3 coding sequence is TGTGCCACCAGTGATTTAACCCAGGACAGGGGGAATGAGCAGTTCTTC. It translates to CATSDLTQDRGNEQFF.

At least ten counts were recorded for this clonotype. This sequence joins TRBV6-2 or TRBV6-3 and TRBJ1-5, with TRBD1 identical over 10 bases. Germline CDR1 and CDR2: MNHEY and SVGEGT. The V segment lost 5 bases and the J segment 7 bases; nucleotides outside the gene matches: 2. The CDR3 contains 13 residues. The CDR3 sequence is CASSGDRGQPQHF. The DNA of the CDR3 is TGTGCCAGCAGTGGGGACAGGGGACAGCCCCAGCATTTT.

This clonotype came up a few times. The chain links TRBV18 to TRBJ1-3; D unclear. The CDR3 length is 15 residues. CDR1 and CDR2 from the germline V gene are KGHSH and LQKENI. Trimming shortened V by 3 bases and J by 0 bases, and 9 bases separated the two germline ends. CDR3 nucleotide sequence: TGTGCCAGCTCACCGCCCCGACCCTCTGGAAACACCATATATTTT. This codes for CASSPPRPSGNTIYF.

This clonotype was counted many times. This rearrangement joins TRBV7-8 to TRBJ2-5; the D gene is possibly TRBD2 (5 bases). Germline CDR1 and CDR2: SGHVS and FQNEAQ. V dropped 5 bases and J dropped 4 bases, with 20 bases sitting between them. CDR3 length: 16 residues. The CDR3 loop is CASSPLGWGGGETQYF. As DNA, the CDR3 is TGTGCCAGCAGCCCGTTGGGGTGGGGTGGAGGAGAGACCCAGTACTTC.

Many counts were recorded for this clonotype. The CDR3 bases are TGTGCCAGCAGCGTAATGGGGCTCGGCAGCACTGAAGCTTTCTTT. It encodes CASSVMGLGSTEAFF. V is TRBV7-2 and J is TRBJ1-1; TRBD1 might be the D (5 bases). CDR3 size: 15 residues. Deletions cut 5 bases from V and 4 bases from J, with 17 bases between. Looked up from germline, CDR1 is SGHTA and CDR2 is FQGNSA.

This clonotype has a handful of counts. The rearrangement links TRBV12-3 or TRBV12-4 to TRBJ2-1; 8 positions match TRBD2. The V segment lost 10 bases and the J segment 3 bases; nucleotides outside the gene matches: 8. The CDR3 is 14 residues long. Here the CDR3 DNA reads TGTGCCACATCAAGCGGGGGTCTCTACAATGAGCAGTTCTTC. It translates to CATSSGGLYNEQFF.